The 12 T cell receptor beta chains reported below all come from one sample, sequenced in a study of shared clonotypes between healthy human individuals. The repertoire was sequenced with immunoSEQ multiplex PCR; TCRdb's copy has only in-frame clones and lacks some. The sample includes around 500,000 clones, roughly 77% seen only once; the top ten take 13%. Material: PBMCs. Source of these receptors: a woman aged 40-49 years in good health. Some clones in this sample may be carry-over from other donors' samples.

The V call is TRBV15, the J call TRBJ2-4; 10 bases align to TRBD2. Germline V gene sequence: CDR1 LNHNV, CDR2 YYDKDF (reference sequence). CDR3 size: 15 residues. Unmatched junction bases numbered 4, after V lost 3 bases and J lost 5 bases. The DNA of the CDR3 is TGTGCCACCAGCAGGCCTAGCGGGGGCCAAAACATTCAGTACTTC. Its protein is CATSRPSGGQNIQYF.

This clone was seen just once. The chain carries TRBV10-3 and TRBJ2-5; TRBD2 matches 11 bases. Germline V gene data show CDR1 as ENHRY and CDR2 as SYGVKD. The CDR3 contains 15 residues. V trimming: 6 bases; J trimming: 2 bases; junction bases outside the gene matches: 5. The CDR3 bases are TGTGCCATCAGGGGGACTAGCGGAGATCAAGAGACCCAGTACTTC. The encoded protein is CAIRGTSGDQETQYF.

This chain links TRBV6-6 with TRBJ2-3; D is unclear. The V gene lost 5 bases and the J gene lost 5 bases, with 8 bases spanning the gap. The CDR3 totals 12 residues. Germline V gene lookup returns CDR1 MNHNY and CDR2 SVGAGI (reference sequence). CDR3 residues: CASSPVRDTQYF. In nucleotides, the CDR3 is TGTGCCAGCAGTCCCGTCCGAGATACGCAGTATTTT.

This clone was detected only a few times. This chain connects TRBV15 to TRBJ2-5; TRBD1 aligns across 7 bases. Per the germline V gene, CDR1 is LNHNV and CDR2 is YYDKDF (reference sequence). The CDR3 totals 16 residues. V lost 4 bases and J lost 11; bases outside the gene matches: 19. The CDR3 loop is CATSKGFYRGAAEQYF. In DNA form, the CDR3 reads TGTGCCACCAGCAAGGGCTTCTACAGGGGCGCCGCTGAGCAGTACTTC.

The chain uses TRBV18 and TRBJ1-4; unclear D gene. Germline CDR1 and CDR2: KGHSH and LQKENI. The CDR3 has 14 amino acids. V was shortened by 3 bases and J by 4 bases, with 9 bases between the two germline ends. The CDR3 DNA reads as TGTGCCAGCTCACCCCAGACGGATAATGAAAAACTGTTTTTT. Translating gives CASSPQTDNEKLFF.

The rearrangement links TRBV16 to TRBJ1-2; D is unresolved. The CDR3 has 13 residues. Germline loops: CDR1 KGHSY, CDR2 FQNENV. V lost 3 bases, J lost 6 bases, and 11 bases lay in between. The CDR3 DNA sequence: TGTGCCAGCAGCCATGGGCAGCCTCATGGCTACACCTTC. Translated: CASSHGQPHGYTF.

The V gene is TRBV28, the J gene TRBJ2-2; 7 nucleotides align to TRBD2. The CDR3 covers 16 residues. Germline CDR1 reads MDHEN; CDR2 reads SYDVKM. V trimming: 1 base; J trimming: 5 bases; junction bases outside the gene matches: 7. CDR3 in DNA: TGTGCCAGCAGTTTATCCGCGGGAGCTGGAACCGGGGAGCTGTTTTTT. Translation: CASSLSAGAGTGELFF.

This clone was seen ten or more times. The chain links TRBV6-4 to TRBJ2-1; 8 positions agree with TRBD2. Per the germline V gene, CDR1 is MRHNA and CDR2 is SNTAGT. V lost 0 bases and J lost 9; bases outside the gene matches: 7. This CDR3 is built from 15 residues. The CDR3 loop reads CASSDSGTSSGEQFF. CDR3 DNA: TGTGCCAGCAGTGACTCCGGGACTAGTTCGGGTGAGCAGTTCTTC.

DNA of the CDR3: TGTGCCAGTAGTACACCGGGACATTACACAGATACGCAGTATTTT. This translates into CASSTPGHYTDTQYF. The V and J genes are TRBV19 and TRBJ2-3, with TRBD1 as a possible D gene (6 bases). The CDR3 runs to 15 residues. Germline V CDR1 and CDR2: LNHDA, SQIVND (reference sequence). Trimming took 4 bases from V and 2 from J, leaving 13 bases between them.

The chain carries TRBV29-1 and TRBJ1-1; D unclear. Trimming shortened V by 7 bases and J by 1 base, and 7 bases separated the two germline ends. From germline, CDR1 is SQVTM and CDR2 ANQGSEA. This CDR3 region has 11 residues. The CDR3 nucleotides are TGCAGCGGTAGGCGGAACACTGAAGCTTTCTTT. This gives the protein CSGRRNTEAFF.

The chain uses TRBV9 and TRBJ2-5; 8 positions match TRBD2. The J call may be faulty, since TRBJ2-7 better matches the DNA end. Germline-derived CDR1 and CDR2 are SGDLS and YYNGEE. The CDR3 contains 14 residues. This CDR3 reads CASSVTSGSYEQYF. CDR3 nucleotides: TGTGCCAGCAGCGTAACTAGCGGCTCCTACGAGCAGTACTTC.

This clone was detected many times. The chain has TRBV10-3 and TRBJ2-7; D is perhaps TRBD1 (6 bases). The CDR3 extends over 16 amino acids. Trimming cost V 4 bases and J 2 bases, with 18 bases left between them. Germline V gene data show CDR1 as ENHRY and CDR2 as SYGVKD. This CDR3 is CAISAGQGTVTYEQYF. The CDR3 DNA is TGTGCCATCAGTGCGGGTCAGGGGACCGTAACCTACGAGCAGTACTTC.